The clone carrying this TCR beta chain came up once. Its antigen is unknown. This CDR3 is built from 15 residues. Germline lookup yields CDR1 KGHSH and CDR2 LQKENI. The ends were cut back, 3 bases at V and 7 bases at J, with 19 bases in the middle. This PCR relied on a set of 60 Vbeta primers and 13 Jbeta primers. In the original analysis: In a later analysis, of 80 million or so unique beta chains, roughly 9.9 million appeared in at least two donors. Generated by immunoSEQ multiplex PCR, the TCRdb table keeps only in-frame clones and is missing some. V and J calls and clone size are copied from that table; D and trimming were computed from the DNA. There are just over 65,000 clones in the sample; 81% occur only once, and 6.5% lies in the top ten. These data originate in a study of cytomegalovirus exposure and HLA in healthy donors. At the level of the study: Of all 360 or so donors who were genotyped, roughly 81% belonged to the Caucasian-associated ancestry cluster.

General study results and limits: Available immune exposure information was restricted to CMV serostatus only. A later analysis found common viral pathogens apparently linked to several of the most significant clusters.

Sequencing input: PBMCs. This chain links TRBV18 with TRBJ2-7, with D perhaps TRBD1 (5 bases). The receptor was derived from a human donor in good health. CDR3 loop: CASSPSRAEDGEQYF. DNA for the CDR3: TGTGCCAGCTCACCCAGCAGGGCCGAAGACGGAGAGCAGTACTTC.